The rows below give T cell receptor beta chains drawn from one sample of a study of shared clonotypes between healthy human individuals. The assay was immunoSEQ multiplex PCR, and TCRdb's table has in-frame clones only and misses some. The table lists some 500,000 clones, approximately 95% of them singletons. Source material: naive CD4+ T cells sorted from blood. Source of these receptors: a woman in her 30s in good health. The CDR3 runs from the conserved cysteine through the conserved F or W. A D gene is named only where the DNA matches it firmly. Clone size is stated in some rows and not others, as once, few, many or a class when expanded.

length: 12
D: -
size: once
J: TRBJ2-3
V: TRBV7-2
CDR3: CASSPWGGTQYF
DNA: TGTGCCAGCAGCCCTTGGGGGGGCACGCAGTATTTT

length: 19
D: -
size: -
J: TRBJ2-3
V: TRBV21-1
CDR3: CASGRRGLAGNTCTDTQYF
DNA: TGTGCCAGCGGACGAAGGGGACTAGCGGGGAACACTTGCACAGATACGCAGTATTTT

length: 13
D: -
size: -
J: TRBJ2-7
V: TRBV2
CDR3: CASSGDNSYEQYF
DNA: TGTGCCAGCAGTGGGGACAACTCCTACGAGCAGTACTTC

length: 16
D: TRBD2
size: -
J: TRBJ2-7
V: TRBV27
CDR3: CASSLWTSGKPYEQYF
DNA: TGTGCCAGCAGTCTCTGGACTAGCGGGAAACCCTACGAGCAGTACTTC

length: 12
D: -
size: -
J: TRBJ1-5
V: TRBV28
CDR3: CASSTRVQPQHF
DNA: TGTGCCAGCAGTACACGAGTCCAGCCCCAGCATTTT

length: 15
D: -
size: -
J: TRBJ2-7
V: TRBV19
CDR3: CASSTRRRGRDEQYF
DNA: TGTGCCAGTAGTACCCGCCGCAGGGGTCGGGACGAGCAGTACTTC

length: 13
D: -
size: -
J: TRBJ1-1
V: TRBV18
CDR3: CASSQEPRWGAFF
DNA: TGTGCCAGCTCACAAGAGCCTCGATGGGGAGCTTTCTTT

length: 14
D: -
size: -
J: TRBJ1-3
V: TRBV6-6
CDR3: CASKDRSSGNTIYF
DNA: TGTGCCAGCAAAGACCGGAGCTCTGGAAACACCATATATTTT

length: 16
D: TRBD1
size: once
J: TRBJ2-6
V: TRBV10-3
CDR3: CAIRTGGWSGANVLTF
DNA: TGTGCCATCCGGACAGGGGGCTGGTCTGGGGCCAACGTCCTGACTTTC

length: 12
D: -
size: -
J: TRBJ2-5
V: TRBV19
CDR3: CASSGPLGPQYF
DNA: TGTGCCAGTAGTGGACCCCTGGGACCCCAGTACTTC

length: 14
D: -
size: -
J: TRBJ1-2
V: TRBV2
CDR3: CASSDLLGNYGYTF
DNA: TGTGCCAGCAGTGACCTTTTGGGGAACTATGGCTACACCTTC

length: 18
D: TRBD2
size: -
J: TRBJ2-3
V: TRBV28
CDR3: CASTLRRGLAGVIDTQYF
DNA: TGTGCCAGCACCCTTAGGAGGGGTCTAGCGGGAGTTATAGATACGCAGTATTTT

length: 15
D: TRBD2
size: -
J: TRBJ2-2
V: TRBV28
CDR3: CASSSAGVGTGELFF
DNA: TGTGCCAGCAGTTCAGCGGGAGTAGGGACCGGGGAGCTGTTTTTT

length: 14
D: TRBD1
size: -
J: TRBJ2-7
V: TRBV5-8
CDR3: CASSLTGALDEQYF
DNA: TGTGCCAGCAGCTTGACAGGGGCCTTAGACGAGCAGTACTTC

length: 15
D: -
size: -
J: TRBJ1-2
V: TRBV6-4
CDR3: CASSDWGSGSYGYTF
DNA: TGTGCCAGCAGTGACTGGGGTTCCGGGAGCTATGGCTACACCTTC

length: 15
D: TRBD2
size: -
J: TRBJ2-3
V: TRBV9
CDR3: CASSVTGGPSDTQYF
DNA: TGTGCCAGCAGCGTAACGGGAGGGCCCTCAGATACGCAGTATTTT

length: 13
D: -
size: -
J: TRBJ2-3
V: TRBV4-1
CDR3: CASSQVSTDTQYF
DNA: TGCGCCAGCAGCCAAGTGAGCACAGATACGCAGTATTTT

length: 12
D: -
size: -
J: TRBJ1-3
V: TRBV19
CDR3: CASSFEGNTIYF
DNA: TGTGCCAGTAGTTTCGAGGGAAACACCATATATTTT

length: 16
D: TRBD2
size: -
J: TRBJ2-3
V: TRBV5-4
CDR3: CASSSPKAGVADTQYF
DNA: TGTGCCAGCAGCTCCCCGAAAGCGGGAGTGGCAGATACGCAGTATTTT

length: 17
D: TRBD1
size: -
J: TRBJ2-4
V: TRBV28
CDR3: CASSRSRSTGGGNIQYF
DNA: TGTGCCAGCAGCCGCTCGCGCTCGACAGGGGGCGGCAACATTCAGTACTTC

length: 14
D: -
size: -
J: TRBJ2-7
V: TRBV2
CDR3: CASSEQGSLYEQYF
DNA: TGTGCCAGCAGTGAACAGGGGTCTCTCTACGAGCAGTACTTC

length: 16
D: TRBD2
size: once
J: TRBJ2-1
V: TRBV10-3
CDR3: CAISESGLAAYNEQFF
DNA: TGTGCCATCAGTGAGTCGGGACTAGCGGCCTACAATGAGCAGTTCTTC

length: 14
D: -
size: -
J: TRBJ2-2
V: TRBV25-1
CDR3: CASSEWGNTGELFF
DNA: TGTGCCAGCAGTGAATGGGGGAACACCGGGGAGCTGTTTTTT

length: 14
D: -
size: -
J: TRBJ2-3
V: TRBV15
CDR3: CATSRVRFADTQYF
DNA: TGTGCCACCAGCAGAGTCCGATTCGCGGATACGCAGTATTTT

length: 16
D: TRBD2
size: -
J: TRBJ2-1
V: TRBV11-2
CDR3: CASRKTGTSVNNEQFF
DNA: TGTGCCAGCAGAAAAACCGGGACTAGCGTAAACAATGAGCAGTTCTTC

length: 14
D: -
size: -
J: TRBJ2-3
V: TRBV19
CDR3: CASSTSEPLDTQYF
DNA: TGTGCCAGTAGTACTTCGGAGCCTCTGGATACGCAGTATTTT

length: 14
D: TRBD2
size: -
J: TRBJ2-7
V: TRBV5-1
CDR3: CASSPTSGTYEQYF
DNA: TGCGCCAGCAGCCCGACTAGCGGGACGTACGAGCAGTACTTC

length: 14
D: TRBD2
size: -
J: TRBJ2-7
V: TRBV5-6
CDR3: CASSLGAGAYEQYF
DNA: TGTGCCAGCAGCTTGGGAGCGGGAGCCTACGAGCAGTACTTC

length: 15
D: -
size: -
J: TRBJ1-1
V: TRBV7-9
CDR3: CASSLDRRILTEAFF
DNA: TGTGCCAGCAGCTTAGACAGGCGCATCCTCACTGAAGCTTTCTTT

length: 11
D: -
size: once
J: TRBJ2-3
V: TRBV29-1
CDR3: CSVENGDTQYF
DNA: TGCAGCGTTGAAAACGGAGATACGCAGTATTTT

length: 14
D: TRBD2
size: -
J: TRBJ2-7
V: TRBV5-1
CDR3: CASSRTSGTYEQYF
DNA: TGCGCCAGCAGCAGGACTAGCGGGACCTACGAGCAGTATTTC

length: 12
D: -
size: -
J: TRBJ2-7
V: TRBV5-4
CDR3: CATNGLYNEQYF
DNA: TGTGCCACTAACGGACTCTATAACGAGCAGTACTTC

length: 17
D: -
size: -
J: TRBJ2-2
V: TRBV9
CDR3: CASSVALGIRDAGELFF
DNA: TGTGCCAGCAGCGTAGCCCTAGGAATTAGAGACGCCGGGGAGCTGTTTTTT

length: 14
D: TRBD1
size: -
J: TRBJ2-1
V: TRBV28
CDR3: CASRTGGSYNEQFF
DNA: TGTGCCAGCAGAACAGGGGGCTCATACAATGAGCAGTTCTTC

length: 15
D: TRBD2
size: -
J: TRBJ2-1
V: TRBV25-1
CDR3: CASRPQAGVVNEQFF
DNA: TGTGCCAGCAGGCCTCAAGCGGGAGTTGTTAATGAGCAGTTCTTC

length: 19
D: TRBD1
size: -
J: TRBJ2-6
V: TRBV28
CDR3: CASWDRGLVGIPGANVLTF
DNA: TGTGCCAGCTGGGACAGGGGCTTGGTAGGGATACCTGGGGCCAACGTCCTGACTTTC

length: 18
D: -
size: -
J: TRBJ2-5
V: TRBV19
CDR3: CASSIVGGGGSSKETQYF
DNA: TGTGCCAGTAGTATCGTCGGTGGGGGCGGGAGCTCTAAGGAGACCCAGTACTTC

length: 17
D: TRBD1
size: -
J: TRBJ1-1
V: TRBV5-1
CDR3: CASSLGGGERRGTEAFF
DNA: TGCGCCAGCAGCTTGGGAGGGGGCGAAAGGCGCGGCACTGAAGCTTTCTTT

length: 13
D: -
size: once
J: TRBJ1-1
V: TRBV7-9
CDR3: CASSSLSGPEAFF
DNA: TGTGCCAGCAGCTCCCTATCCGGACCTGAAGCTTTCTTT

length: 18
D: TRBD2
size: -
J: TRBJ2-5
V: TRBV7-2
CDR3: CASSLTLAGGPIQETQYF
DNA: TGTGCCAGCAGCTTAACGTTAGCGGGAGGCCCTATTCAAGAGACCCAGTACTTC

length: 18
D: -
size: -
J: TRBJ2-1
V: TRBV19
CDR3: CASSRFRVVREGGDEQFF
DNA: TGTGCCAGTAGTCGATTTCGGGTAGTGAGGGAAGGGGGGGATGAGCAGTTCTTC

length: 16
D: TRBD1
size: -
J: TRBJ1-6
V: TRBV28
CDR3: CASSLGGRSYNSPLHF
DNA: TGTGCCAGCAGCCTAGGGGGCAGGTCCTATAATTCACCCCTCCACTTT

length: 16
D: TRBD2
size: -
J: TRBJ2-3
V: TRBV5-1
CDR3: CASSQLGLAATDTQYF
DNA: TGCGCCAGCAGCCAATTAGGACTAGCGGCCACAGATACGCAGTATTTT

length: 16
D: TRBD1
size: -
J: TRBJ1-3
V: TRBV5-1
CDR3: CASSLGETGAGNTIYF
DNA: TGCGCCAGCAGCTTGGGGGAGACAGGGGCTGGAAACACCATATATTTT

length: 11
D: -
size: -
J: TRBJ2-1
V: TRBV19
CDR3: CASSIYNEQFF
DNA: TGTGCCAGTAGTATATACAATGAGCAGTTCTTC

length: 15
D: -
size: -
J: TRBJ2-7
V: TRBV9
CDR3: CASSVDLGPGYEQYF
DNA: TGTGCCAGCAGCGTAGATCTGGGGCCCGGCTACGAGCAGTACTTC

length: 13
D: TRBD1
size: -
J: TRBJ2-3
V: TRBV19
CDR3: CASSKRDRVTQYF
DNA: TGTGCCAGTAGTAAGAGGGACAGGGTAACGCAGTATTTT